This T cell receptor beta chain originates from a study of blood T cell repertoires in COVID-19. A COVID-19 case was met by exposed participants within 2 weeks before study entry. In germline, CDR1 is SNHLY, CDR2 FYNNEI. This CDR3 has 17 residues. J lost 6 bases, V lost 5 bases, and 16 bases had no gene match. Sequencing used immunoSEQ multiplex PCR; TCRdb keeps in-frame clones, though not all of them. Among approximately 220,000 clones listed, about four fifths were seen once. This TCR derives from a woman aged 50 to 65 who had been exposed to COVID-19. This chain links TRBV2 with TRBJ1-5, with 7 bases aligning to TRBD1. Sequences were obtained from PBMCs or T cells enriched from blood (not recorded which). The CDR3 here is CASSLRGRGTAAQPQHF. The CDR3 DNA follows: TGTGCCAGCAGTCTGAGGGGGCGGGGCACCGCGGCTCAGCCCCAGCATTTT.